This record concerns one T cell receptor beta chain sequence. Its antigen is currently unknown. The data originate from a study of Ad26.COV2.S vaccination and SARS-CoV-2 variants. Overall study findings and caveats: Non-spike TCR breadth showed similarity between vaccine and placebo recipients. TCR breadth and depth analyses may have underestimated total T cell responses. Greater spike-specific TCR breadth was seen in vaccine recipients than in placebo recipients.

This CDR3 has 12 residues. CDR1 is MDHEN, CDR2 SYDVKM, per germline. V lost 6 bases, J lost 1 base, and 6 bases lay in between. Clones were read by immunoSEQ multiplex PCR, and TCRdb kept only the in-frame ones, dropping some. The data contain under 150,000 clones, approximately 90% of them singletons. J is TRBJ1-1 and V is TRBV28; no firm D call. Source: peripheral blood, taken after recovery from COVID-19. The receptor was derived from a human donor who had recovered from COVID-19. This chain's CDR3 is CASRIGNTEAFF. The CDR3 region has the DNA TGTGCCAGCAGAATTGGGAACACTGAAGCTTTCTTT.